One and the same sample provided the 17 T cell receptor beta chains below, sequenced in a study of T-cell reconstitution after alpha-beta-depleted transplantation in children (dated by TCRdb to between 2015 and 2016). The library was generated by PCR. Sequencing was performed on an Illumina HiSeq 2500. TCR library preparation used molecular barcoding, with unique molecular identifiers applied to normalize quantification of the TCRbeta repertoire. The public reads were quality trimmed at Q25 with fastp and then assembled into clones with MiXCR by TCRdb, keeping productive beta chains. Every distinct CDR3 protein forms one entry, paired with its most common genes and DNA. Recorded for this sample are around 410,000 distinct CDR3 sequences; roughly a tenth of them occurred a single time. The leading ten clones occupy over 4.5% of the sample. Source: PBMCs from the stem cell graft donor, taken from the stem cell graft. These receptor sequences come from a human donor who donated a stem cell graft to a child with acute myeloid leukemia.

Note on this clonotype: An end of the junction differs from the germline gene, which may be a read error. The gene calls are TRBV5-1 and TRBJ2-3; D uncertain. The CDR3 runs to 14 residues. CDR1 and CDR2 (germline): SGHRS, YFSETQ. The CDR3, as DNA: TGCGCCAGCAACTTGCTACGAGGAGCGGATACGCAGTATTTT. It yields the protein CASNLLRGADTQYF.

The genes are TRBV20-1 and TRBJ1-4; no clear D gene. The CDR3 length is 14 residues. CDR1 DFQATT and CDR2 SNEGSKA come from the germline V gene (reference sequence). V lost 5 bases and J 4 bases, leaving 14 bases between the germline ends. The CDR3 spells CSAPSGQVNEKLFF. DNA of the CDR3: TGCAGTGCTCCTAGCGGGCAGGTTAATGAAAAACTGTTTTTT.

This chain uses TRBV5-1 with TRBJ2-1; TRBD1 matches at 10 bases. V lost 4 bases and J lost 8; bases outside the gene matches: 9. The CDR3 sequence is 15 residues long. The germline V gene encodes CDR1 SGHRS and CDR2 YFSETQ. The CDR3 protein is CASSITGQGNHEQFF. In nucleotides, the CDR3 is TGCGCCAGCAGCATAACGGGACAGGGGAACCATGAGCAGTTCTTC.

This clonotype was counted only a few times. The gene calls are TRBV29-1 and TRBJ2-5; the match to TRBD1 covers 7 bases. The CDR3 consists of 13 residues. The trim removed 3 bases at V and 1 base at J, leaving 2 bases unmatched. CDR1 is SQVTM and CDR2 is ANQGSEA in the germline V gene. The CDR3 sequence is CSVDRTGQETQYF. In nucleotides, the CDR3 is TGCAGCGTTGATCGGACAGGCCAAGAGACCCAGTACTTC. Using reference TRBV29-1 and TRBJ2-5 for the parts outside the CDR3, the full variable domain is SAVISQKPSRDICQRGTSLTIQCQVDSQVTMMFWYRQQPGQSLTLIATANQGSEATYESGFVIDKFPISRPNLTFSTLTVSNMSPEDSSIYLCSVDRTGQETQYFGPGTRLLVL.

The rearrangement links TRBV20-1 to TRBJ1-2; possibly TRBD1 for D (5 bases). Trimming shortened V by 5 bases and J by 3 bases, and 10 bases separated the two germline ends. Germline V gene sequence: CDR1 DFQATT, CDR2 SNEGSKA (reference sequence). The CDR3 consists of 12 residues. CDR3 nucleotides: TGCAGTGCTCCACAGGACGACTATGGCTACACCTTC. It yields the protein CSAPQDDYGYTF.

This chain joins TRBV5-5 and TRBJ1-2; 10 bases fit TRBD1. V lost 3 bases, J lost 4 bases, and 3 bases stayed unmatched. Germline V lookup: CDR1 SGHKS, CDR2 YYEKEE (reference sequence). The CDR3 sequence is 14 residues long. Written as DNA, the CDR3 is TGTGCCAGCAGCTCGACAGGGGGCAGCTATGGCTACACCTTC. It encodes CASSSTGGSYGYTF.

About this clonotype: A far bigger clonotype differs at one base, so this is likely a read error. The conserved phenylalanine or tryptophan normally closing the CDR3 is absent here, so this likely arose from a read error. This sequence joins TRBV25-1 and TRBJ2-2; D gene ambiguous. The V end was cut by 8 bases, the J end by 1 base, with 8 bases between. This CDR3 spans 13 amino acids. CDR1 MGHDK and CDR2 SYGVNS come from the germline V gene. The CDR3 protein is CASSPRNTGELFL. CDR3 nucleotides: TGTGCCAGCTCACCCAGGAACACCGGGGAGCTGTTTTTG.

This chain connects TRBV20-1 to TRBJ2-3, with D perhaps matching TRBD2 (6 bases). V shed 6 bases and J shed 5 bases, with 9 bases lying between them. Germline loops: CDR1 DFQATT, CDR2 SNEGSKA (reference sequence). This CDR3 is built from 11 residues. The CDR3 nucleotides read TGCAGTGCGGGGGGAGGAGATACGCAGTATTTT. Translation: CSAGGGDTQYF.

This chain joins TRBV11-2 and TRBJ2-2; D is perhaps TRBD2 (7 bases). The CDR3 is 20 residues long. V was trimmed by 3 bases and J by 2 bases, leaving 25 bases between them. Germline V gene data show CDR1 as SGHAT and CDR2 as FQNNGV. The CDR3: CASSFMRGTSTEPNTGELFF. The CDR3 nucleotides are TGTGCCAGCAGCTTTATGCGGGGGACATCGACGGAACCCAACACCGGGGAGCTGTTTTTT.

V usage is TRBV20-1 and J usage is TRBJ2-3, with a possible D match to TRBD1 (7 bases). CDR3 size: 17 residues. The ends were cut back, 3 bases at V and 8 bases at J, with 27 bases in the middle. The germline V gene has CDR1 DFQATT and CDR2 SNEGSKA (reference sequence). The CDR3 region has the DNA TGCAGTGCTAGTTCCCCCACGACAGGGATGCGGAGGGCTACGCAGTATTTT. It specifies CSASSPTTGMRRATQYF.

This clonotype was counted between two and nine times. The rearrangement joins TRBV6-2 or TRBV6-3 to TRBJ1-1; 11 nucleotides align to TRBD1. The CDR3 loop spans 17 amino acids. Trimming removed 4 bases from V and 5 bases from J; junction bases left unmatched: 12. CDR1 is MNHEY, CDR2 SVGEGT, per germline. The CDR3: CASSSVPDRGPLTEAFF. CDR3 in DNA: TGTGCCAGCAGTTCCGTGCCGGACAGGGGGCCGCTTACTGAAGCTTTCTTT.

The chain carries TRBV5-1 and TRBJ2-5; TRBD1 matches 10 bases. Germline CDR1 is SGHRS and CDR2 is YFSETQ. CDR3 length: 15 amino acids. Germline trimming cut 4 bases from V and 4 bases from J; bases unmatched to any gene: 7. CDR3 amino acids: CASSGTGTGVETQYF. CDR3 DNA: TGCGCCAGCAGCGGAACCGGGACAGGGGTAGAGACCCAGTACTTC.

The chain uses TRBV2 and TRBJ2-1, with 7 positions matching TRBD2. Germline CDR1 and CDR2: SNHLY and FYNNEI. The CDR3 consists of 16 residues. The V and J ends lost 7 bases and 1 base, in that order; junction bases with no gene match: 10. The CDR3 region is CASKGGGSGSYNEQFF. Here the CDR3 DNA reads TGTGCCAGCAAAGGAGGCGGGAGTGGGTCCTACAATGAGCAGTTCTTC.

This clonotype was picked up a small number of times. This chain joins TRBV5-1 and TRBJ2-1; 7 bases line up with TRBD1. CDR1 SGHRS and CDR2 YFSETQ come from the germline V gene. The CDR3 totals 14 residues. Unmatched junction bases numbered 4, after V lost 3 bases and J lost 4 bases. CDR3 region: CASSSDRVYNEQFF. As DNA, the CDR3 is TGCGCCAGCAGCTCTGACAGGGTATACAATGAGCAGTTCTTC.

The chain uses TRBV10-2 and TRBJ2-1; D assignment may be TRBD1 or TRBD2 (6 bases each). This CDR3 spans 15 amino acids. Between the trimmed V and J ends, which lost 8 bases and 1 base, there was a span of 15 bases. The germline gives CDR1 WSHSY, CDR2 SAAADI. CDR3 loop: CASLGGLPSYNEQFF. The CDR3 DNA reads as TGCGCCAGCCTAGGGGGACTCCCGTCCTACAATGAGCAGTTCTTC.

This clonotype was picked up many times. This chain connects TRBV5-4 to TRBJ2-4; D unresolved. The CDR3 has 14 residues. The V end was cut by 4 bases, the J end by 1 base, with 9 bases between. Germline assignment: CDR1 SGHNT and CDR2 YYREEE (reference sequence). CDR3 residues: CASSRPDAKNIQYF. The CDR3 coding sequence is TGTGCCAGCAGCCGACCGGACGCCAAAAACATTCAGTACTTC.

This clonotype was seen a handful of times. The J gene is TRBJ2-1, the V gene TRBV11-1, with 7 bases that match TRBD2. V lost 5 bases, J lost 4 bases, and 17 bases stayed unmatched. Germline V gives CDR1 SGHAT, CDR2 FQDESV (reference sequence). CDR3 size: 18 residues. The CDR3 DNA reads TGTGCCAGCAGCCCCGGGCGGGTTAGCGCGGGGGTATACAATGAGCAGTTCTTC. This gives the protein CASSPGRVSAGVYNEQFF.